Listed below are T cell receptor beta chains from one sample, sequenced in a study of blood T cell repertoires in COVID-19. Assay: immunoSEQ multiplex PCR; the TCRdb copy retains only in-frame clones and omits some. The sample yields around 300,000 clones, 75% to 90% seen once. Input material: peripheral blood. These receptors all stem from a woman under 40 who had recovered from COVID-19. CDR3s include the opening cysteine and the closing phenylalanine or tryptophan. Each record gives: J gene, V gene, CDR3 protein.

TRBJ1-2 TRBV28 CASLTTGKADGYTF
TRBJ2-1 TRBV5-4 CASSLGRGEYNEQFF
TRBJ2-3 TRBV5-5 CASSLGQGAFLDTQYF
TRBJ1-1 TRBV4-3 CASSQAQDRNTEAFF
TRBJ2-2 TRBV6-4 CASSDEGGFGNTGELFF
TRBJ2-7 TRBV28 CASSLSGDRVPYEQYF
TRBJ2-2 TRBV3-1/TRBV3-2 CASSQAVTGELFF
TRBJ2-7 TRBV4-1 CASSQDFHPYEQYF
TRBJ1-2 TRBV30 CAWRAYGYTF
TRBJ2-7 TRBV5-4 CASSFQDRDQYF
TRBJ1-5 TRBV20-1 CSASRGNQPQHF
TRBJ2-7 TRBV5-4 CASSLERTGGGYEQYF
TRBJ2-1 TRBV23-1 CASSQSGLLGNEQFF
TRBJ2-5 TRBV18 CASSPPPGQGSQETQYF
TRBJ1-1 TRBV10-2 CASTPDTINTEAFF
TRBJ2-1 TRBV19 CASTKDGQRYNEQFF
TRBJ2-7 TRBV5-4 CASSQGALGYEQYF